This entry concerns a single TCR beta chain. The use of a sample-barcoded 5' primer and a J-beta primer mix characterized a second PCR of roughly 7 to 11 cycles. TCRdb recomputed calls from the 5' RACE reads with MiXCR, one row per CDR3 protein. The sample carries about a million distinct CDR3 sequences, roughly half recorded once. This entry comes from a study of blood T cells in healthy people across ages. The clonotype originates from a woman aged 55-70 years in good health. The sequencing sample was made of blood.

The CDR3 DNA is TGTGCCAGCAGTGAAGCGGCCCCCACTTGCGGTCAGAGCTCCTACAATGAGCAGTACTTC. As protein: CASSEAAPTCGQSSYNEQYF. The rearrangement links TRBV6-1 to TRBJ2-1; D not certain. The J call is in doubt because the DNA end fits TRBJ2-7 better. This CDR3 has 20 amino acids. Per the germline V gene, CDR1 is MNHNS and CDR2 is SASEGT.